The T cell receptor beta chain under discussion was sequenced for a study of T-cell memory formation after mild COVID-19. Study-level information: TCR clusters showed largely donor specificity.

TCRdb analysed the 5' RACE reads with MiXCR anew, one entry per CDR3 protein. Among about half a million distinct CDR3 sequences listed, over 15% were seen once. The CDR3 sequence is 14 residues long. Germline values: CDR1 DFQATT, CDR2 SNEGSKA (reference sequence). Trimming removed 2 bases from V and 1 base from J, with 11 bases in between. The genes are TRBV20-1 and TRBJ1-1, with D perhaps TRBD1 (6 bases). The sequence was obtained from an adult woman who had mild COVID-19 (a few samples of this study predate the infection). Cell type and time point are not known. The sample consisted of PBMCs or a T cell subset sorted from them (not recorded which). The CDR3 region is CSARPGQSNTEAFF. The CDR3 DNA reads as TGCAGTGCTAGACCCGGACAGTCGAACACTGAAGCTTTCTTT.